The T cell receptor beta chain described here comes from a study of early T cells in non-severe SARS-CoV-2 infection (dated by TCRdb to the early 2020s). Notes on the research overall: Bulk RNA from unsorted whole blood was used for TCR sequencing, so alpha and beta chains could not be paired.

A case-control design nested within a healthcare worker cohort in London, UK, was used, with weekly nasopharyngeal swab PCR tests and blood sampling performed. Healthcare workers were recruited during the week of the UK lockdown, between 23 and 31 March 2020, and followed weekly for up to about 15 weeks. Library creation used 5' RACE. TCRdb records NextSeq 500 as the sequencer. In the TCR library protocol, unique molecular identifiers were attached to individual cDNA molecules to correct for PCR bias and sequencing error. Both TCR alpha and beta chains were sequenced, and tight co-correlation was observed between alpha and beta sequence abundances in each sample. Regarding the original processing steps: Decombinator V4 was used to annotate TCR sequences for V gene, J gene and CDR3. TCRs were defined as expanded if a significant change between any two time points was detected under a Poisson model with p below 0.0001. TCR abundances were normalised to the total number of TCRs sequenced per sample and were expressed as counts per million. VDJdb, accessed on 1 November 2021, was searched for TCRs annotated for CMV, EBV and SARS-CoV-2, and TCRs annotated for more than one antigen were excluded. TCRdb took the public reads, trimmed them with fastp at Q25, ran MiXCR for clone calling and kept in-frame beta chains. Every entry covers one CDR3 protein and lists the most common genes and DNA from its rows. These V and J calls rely on TCRdb rather than the paper's analysis. The sample profile shows around 40,000 distinct CDR3 sequences; 11% of them were found once. The ten largest make up approximately 8.7% of the sample.

What the study reported, not specific to this receptor: VDJdb matching was skewed toward anti-spike CD8 responses and likely underestimated virus-specific expansions, missing private and CD4 specificities.

This clonotype was recorded once. Its antigen is unknown. Qualities for individual bases were not recorded, and no much larger clone is one base off. Evidence from one read is weak. This clonotype was obtained from an adult who was a healthcare worker with PCR-confirmed SARS-CoV-2 infection or an uninfected control (not recorded which). Input material: whole blood.

The DNA is TGTGCCAGCAGTAAGCGGAGGTGCAGTGGGCCGTCCGGGGGGCTGTTTTTT. Its coded protein is CASSKRRCSGPSGGLFF. The chain is encoded by TRBV21-1 joined to TRBJ2-2; the D call of TRBD2 is as the table states it, not checked on the DNA. TRBV21-1 is labeled a pseudogene. The CDR3, from cysteine to phenylalanine, totals 17 residues. Only the CDR3 portion is preserved as DNA: 51 bases, with reading frame beginning at the first base.